Listed here is a single T cell receptor beta chain. Its target is unknown. Trimming at V came to 3 bases and at J to 1 base, leaving 4 bases not matched to a gene. The CDR3 runs 17 residues. Looked up from germline, CDR1 is ENHRY and CDR2 is SYGVKD. The data belong to a study of shared clonotypes between healthy human individuals. The study's findings and limits: An anticipated effect of sequencing depth on clonotype sharing among donors was recognized.

Assay used: immunoSEQ multiplex PCR; TCRdb lists only in-frame clones, some missing. The sample carries approximately 2.5 million clones, around 90% recorded once. Material for sequencing was naive CD4+ T cells sorted from blood. Indicated subset: CD45RA+ positively selected. This TCR was recovered from a young man in good health. The V call is TRBV10-3, the J call TRBJ2-5, with 14 bases lining up with TRBD2. The CDR3 protein is CAISDTGLAGGQETQYF. DNA of the CDR3: TGTGCCATCAGTGATACTGGACTAGCGGGGGGCCAAGAGACCCAGTACTTC.